The 28 T cell receptor beta chains reported below all come from one sample, sequenced in a study of molecular identifiers for immune sequencing clone quantification. TCRdb fed the PCR reads into MiXCR, producing one record per CDR3 protein. The sample yields around 100,000 distinct CDR3 sequences, 36% seen once. Source material: naive CD8+ T cells from blood, with Jurkat cell RNA spiked in. Specified subset: FACS-sorted CD8+CD4-CCR7+CD45RA+ naive T cells. All receptors derive from a human donor in good health. Some libraries in this study had Jurkat cell RNA spiked in.

Ten or more counts support this clonotype. The chain carries TRBV6-5 and TRBJ1-4, with 11 bases aligning to TRBD1. Germline loops: CDR1 MNHEY, CDR2 SVGAGI. The CDR3 has 16 amino acids. V shed 8 bases and J 7 bases; nucleotides not matched to a gene: 12. CDR3 loop: CASCPVGTGGSEKLFF. In DNA form, the CDR3 reads TGTGCCAGCTGCCCAGTCGGGACAGGGGGTTCTGAAAAACTGTTTTTT.

The chain joins TRBV6-8 to TRBJ2-7; D is perhaps TRBD2 (7 bases). This CDR3 comprises 17 residues. Germline V gene data show CDR1 as MNHGY and CDR2 as SAAAGT. V gave up 5 bases and J gave up 6 bases, with 26 bases separating them. CDR3 region: CASSPDSWHREGIEQYF. The CDR3, as DNA: TGTGCCAGCAGTCCCGACTCGTGGCACAGGGAGGGAATCGAGCAGTACTTC.

This clonotype has at least ten counts. The chain carries TRBV28 and TRBJ2-5, with D tentatively TRBD2 (6 bases). Germline loops: CDR1 MDHEN, CDR2 SYDVKM. The V end was cut by 3 bases, the J end by 1 base, with 12 bases between. The CDR3 sequence is 15 residues long. The CDR3 nucleotides are TGTGCCAGCAGTTTTAGCGGCGGGATCCAAGAGACCCAGTACTTC. Translation: CASSFSGGIQETQYF.

The chain uses TRBV13 and TRBJ2-7, with D possibly matching TRBD1 (6 bases). Germline V CDR1 and CDR2: PRHDT, FYEKMQ (reference sequence). The CDR3 is 14 amino acids. Trimming cost V 5 bases and J 3 bases, with 14 bases left between them. The CDR3 region is CASSAGTHDYEQYF. In DNA form, the CDR3 reads TGTGCCAGCAGCGCCGGGACACACGACTACGAGCAGTACTTC.

This clonotype was detected many times. The chain is built from TRBV2 and TRBJ1-5; no definite D call. Germline CDR1 and CDR2: SNHLY and FYNNEI. V lost 2 bases and J 6 bases, leaving 11 bases between the germline ends. The CDR3 covers 14 residues. This chain's CDR3 is CASSEKGWGQPQHF. The CDR3 nucleotides read TGTGCCAGCAGTGAAAAGGGTTGGGGTCAGCCCCAGCATTTT.

In regard to this clonotype: At one end the junction does not follow the germline gene, possibly because of a read error. The chain links TRBV3-1 to TRBJ2-5; no clear D. The germline V gene encodes CDR1 LGHDT and CDR2 YNNKEL (reference sequence). CDR3 length equals 16 residues. CDR3: CASSHSFGEFQETQCF. For the CDR3, the DNA is TGTGCCAGCAGCCATTCATTTGGAGAGTTTCAAGAGACCCAGTGCTTC.

Concerning this clonotype itself: A read error is possible here, since a much larger clone lies one base away. The gene calls are TRBV25-1 and TRBJ2-3; 14 nucleotides agree with TRBD2. This CDR3 has 17 residues. From germline, CDR1 is MGHDK and CDR2 SYGVNS. Unmatched junction bases numbered 6, after V lost 3 bases and J lost 4 bases. CDR3 in amino acids: CASSDVPGLAGADTQYF. CDR3 DNA: TGTGCCAGCAGTGATGTTCCGGGACTAGCGGGAGCAGATACGCAGTATTTT.

Turning to this clonotype: One end of the junction is discordant with germline, which a read error may explain. This rearrangement joins TRBV4-3 to TRBJ2-7; unclear D gene. Germline assignment: CDR1 LGHNA and CDR2 YSLEER. The length of the CDR3 is 14 residues. CDR3 nucleotide sequence: TGCGCCAGCAGCCAAGAGGGCGGAGCCTACGAGAAGTACTTC. Translating it yields CASSQEGGAYEKYF.

The gene calls are TRBV28 and TRBJ2-1, with D hard to call. The germline V gene has CDR1 MDHEN and CDR2 SYDVKM. The length of the CDR3 is 12 residues. Trimming pared 7 bases from V and 4 bases from J, leaving 8 bases between. CDR3 DNA: TGTGCCAGCACGCCCGGGTACAATGAGCAGTTCTTC. Translation gives CASTPGYNEQFF.

This clonotype was observed a few times. The chain links TRBV20-1 to TRBJ2-1, with 9 bases that match TRBD1. The junction had 5 bases not matched to a gene; V was cut back by 6 bases and J by 2 bases. The CDR3 contains 14 residues. The V gene's germline CDR1 is DFQATT and CDR2 SNEGSKA (reference sequence). The CDR3 region is CSASGTGTYNEQFF. In DNA form, the CDR3 reads TGCAGTGCATCCGGGACAGGGACCTACAATGAGCAGTTCTTC.

The chain uses TRBV9 and TRBJ2-3, with TRBD2 matching over 8 bases. J gave up 1 base and V 4 bases, and 8 bases lay outside the gene matches. Per the germline V gene, CDR1 is SGDLS and CDR2 is YYNGEE. The CDR3 length is 16 residues. The CDR3 loop is CASSLTGTRCTDTQYF. The CDR3 DNA sequence: TGTGCCAGCAGCTTAACCGGGACTAGATGCACAGATACGCAGTATTTT.

The chain has TRBV6-1 and TRBJ1-1; tentative D call: TRBD1 (6 bases). The V end was cut by 8 bases, the J end by 9 bases, with 13 bases between. The CDR3 has 11 amino acids. Germline V gene lookup returns CDR1 MNHNS and CDR2 SASEGT. For the CDR3, the DNA is TGTGCCAGCGGGCATCAGGGGAAAGCTTTCTTT. Protein product: CASGHQGKAFF.

As regards this clonotype: Just one base apart from a much larger clone, this may be a read error. This chain uses TRBV12-3 or TRBV12-4 with TRBJ2-3; no reliable D call. The length of the CDR3 is 14 residues. CDR3 residues: CASSLKVVPDTQNF. The CDR3 region has the DNA TGTGCCAGCAGTTTAAAGGTGGTACCCGATACGCAGAATTTT.

The chain has TRBV12-3 or TRBV12-4 and TRBJ2-2; 8 nucleotides line up with TRBD1. This CDR3 is 15 amino acids long. V lost 5 bases, J lost 7 bases, and 9 bases stayed unmatched. Written as DNA, the CDR3 is TGTGCCAGCAGTCCTCCGACAGGGGTAGACGGGGAGCTGTTTTTT. It is translated as CASSPPTGVDGELFF.

This clonotype came up a few times. The rearrangement links TRBV29-1 to TRBJ2-1; D not certain. V gave up 7 bases and J gave up 4 bases, with 11 bases separating them. CDR1 and CDR2 from the germline V gene are SQVTM and ANQGSEA. CDR3 length equals 12 residues. Here the CDR3 DNA reads TGCAGCGCAACACCTGCGTACAATGAGCAGTTCTTC. This sequence encodes CSATPAYNEQFF.

In DNA, the CDR3 is TGCAGTGCTAGGCTCGTGCTAGCGGGAGGAATAACGAACACCGGGGAGCTGTTTTTT. It specifies CSARLVLAGGITNTGELFF. V is TRBV20-1 and J is TRBJ2-2; the match to TRBD2 covers 11 bases. V was clipped by 3 bases and J by 0 bases; unmatched bases: 12. The CDR3 is 19 amino acids. Germline CDR1 and CDR2: DFQATT and SNEGSKA (reference sequence).

There are many counts of this clonotype. V gene TRBV12-3 or TRBV12-4 combines with J gene TRBJ2-5; possibly TRBD1 for D (5 bases). Deletions cut 6 bases from V and 0 bases from J, with 14 bases between. The CDR3 consists of 15 residues. The CDR3 bases are TGTGCCAGCAGGCCAACCACAGGACACCAAGAGACCCAGTACTTC. Its translation: CASRPTTGHQETQYF.

This clonotype was counted many times. This chain uses TRBV7-8 with TRBJ2-7, with TRBD1 as a possible D gene (5 bases). Per germline, CDR1 SGHVS and CDR2 FQNEAQ. With 0 bases removed from V and 1 base from J, the gap between germline ends came to 19 bases. The CDR3 runs 18 residues. The CDR3 spells CASSLADVKVTASYEQYF. The DNA for the CDR3 is TGTGCCAGCAGCTTAGCCGACGTGAAAGTGACAGCATCCTACGAGCAGTACTTC.

This clonotype appeared many times. V gene TRBV5-4 combines with J gene TRBJ2-3, with 8 bases that match TRBD1. Germline V gives CDR1 SGHNT, CDR2 YYREEE (reference sequence). The CDR3 spans 14 residues. The ends lost 0 bases at V and 6 bases at J; junction bases unmatched: 3. The CDR3 nucleotides are TGTGCCAGCAGCTTGGGACAGGGGAGGGATACGCAGTATTTT. Amino acid sequence: CASSLGQGRDTQYF.

This clonotype has just a few counts. The J gene is TRBJ2-3, the V gene TRBV9; 7 bases fit TRBD2. Germline V gives CDR1 SGDLS, CDR2 YYNGEE. The length of the CDR3 is 14 residues. Trimming cost V 3 bases and J 1 base; bases outside gene matches: 2. For the CDR3, the DNA is TGTGCCAGCAGCGACACTAGCGGCACAGATACGCAGTATTTT. Its translation is CASSDTSGTDTQYF. Using reference TRBV9 and TRBJ2-3 for the parts outside the CDR3, the full variable domain is DSGVTQTPKHLITATGQRVTLRCSPRSGDLSVYWYQQSLDQGLQFLIQYYNGEERAKGNILERFSAQQFPDLHSELNLSSLELGDSALYFCASSDTSGTDTQYFGPGTRLTVL.

The CDR3 sequence: CASSFGGNYEQYF. The CDR3 DNA reads TGTGCCAGCAGCTTCGGGGGAAACTACGAGCAGTACTTC. The genes are TRBV11-3 and TRBJ2-7, with a weak D call TRBD2 (6 bases). The CDR3 contains 13 residues. Trimming pared 3 bases from V and 3 bases from J, leaving 9 bases between. The germline CDR1 and CDR2 sequences are SGHNT and YENEEA.

This sequence joins TRBV23-1 and TRBJ2-3; D remains ambiguous. TRBV23-1 is identified as an open reading frame with a role that is uncertain. This CDR3 contains 13 residues. Trimming took off 8 bases at V and 8 bases at J, with 17 bases between the two ends. As DNA, the CDR3 is TGCGCCAGCCCCCGCCCCCCGCACTTTACGCAGTATTTT. Protein sequence: CASPRPPHFTQYF.

This chain links TRBV7-9 with TRBJ2-5; TRBD2 might be the D (5 bases). Trimming cost V 3 bases and J 5 bases, with 13 bases left between them. The CDR3 runs 14 residues. Germline CDR1 is SEHNR and CDR2 is FQNEAQ (reference sequence). Here the CDR3 reads CASSFLLGHETQYF. The DNA for the CDR3 is TGTGCCAGCAGCTTTTTACTAGGCCACGAGACCCAGTACTTC.

Of note for this clonotype: Because it lacks the conserved phenylalanine or tryptophan at the end, this CDR3 is likely a read error. It is unclear where the CDR3 begins or ends on the DNA, so no DNA is shown, and the CDR3 is as TCRdb lists it. The V gene is TRBV12-2, the J gene TRBJ2-5; whether TRBD2, the table's D call, matches the DNA was not checked. TRBV12-2 is reported as a pseudogene. The CDR3 has 15 residues if both end residues are counted. CDR3 amino acids: CASRFDNFAGGTQYI.

This clonotype was counted only a few times. J is TRBJ2-7 and V is TRBV6-5, with D tentatively TRBD2 (7 bases). V lost 1 base to trimming and J lost 6 bases, with 16 bases between them. Germline CDR1 is MNHEY and CDR2 is SVGAGI. This CDR3 is 15 amino acids long. The CDR3 reads CASSYLGGAAGEQYF. Written as DNA, the CDR3 is TGTGCCAGCAGTTACTTGGGGGGGGCCGCCGGCGAGCAGTACTTC.

The V call is TRBV4-3, the J call TRBJ2-2; D gene uncertain. Deletions cut 2 bases from V and 6 bases from J, with 4 bases between. Germline V gene data show CDR1 as LGHNA and CDR2 as YSLEER. The CDR3 contains 12 residues. Here the CDR3 reads CASSQTAGELFF. CDR3 bases: TGCGCCAGCAGCCAAACAGCCGGGGAGCTGTTTTTT.

This clonotype was recorded at least ten times. The chain is built from TRBV7-9 and TRBJ1-5, with D possibly matching TRBD1 (5 bases). CDR3 length: 14 amino acids. The V end lost 2 bases, the J end lost 6 bases, and 11 bases lay between the germline ends. The germline CDR1 and CDR2 sequences are SEHNR and FQNEAQ (reference sequence). As DNA, the CDR3 is TGTGCCAGCAGCTTACCAGGGCTGGGTCAGCCCCAGCATTTT. Its translation is CASSLPGLGQPQHF.

This clonotype was counted at least ten times. The chain is built from TRBV13 and TRBJ1-1; 7 bases are shared with TRBD1. The CDR3 runs 15 residues. The germline V gene encodes CDR1 PRHDT and CDR2 FYEKMQ (reference sequence). With 5 bases clipped from V and 4 bases from J, the junction kept 10 bases outside the gene matches. CDR3 protein: CASSNTGVGGTEAFF. The CDR3 DNA reads as TGTGCCAGCAGCAACACAGGGGTGGGTGGCACTGAAGCTTTCTTT. The full variable domain, in which reference TRBV13 and TRBJ1-1 provide the parts outside the CDR3, is AAGVIQSPRHLIKEKRETATLKCYPIPRHDTVYWYQQGPGQDPQFLISFYEKMQSDKGSIPDRFSAQQFSDYHSELNMSSLELGDSALYFCASSNTGVGGTEAFFGQGTRLTVV.